Each of the 12 T cell receptor beta chains below was sequenced from the same sample in a study of human T cells and chemical hapten exposure. Total RNA was isolated from unfractionated whole blood. Using its own MiXCR run on the 5' RACE reads, TCRdb lists one record per CDR3 protein. Seen here are roughly 120,000 distinct CDR3 sequences, roughly a fifth observed once, and the top ten hold around 2.7%. These receptors were collected from a human donor in good health.

Only a few counts were recorded for this clonotype. The V and J genes are TRBV6-4 and TRBJ1-1; perhaps TRBD1 as D (5 bases). V shed 6 bases and J shed 7 bases, with 15 bases lying between them. This CDR3 is 13 amino acids long. The germline gives CDR1 MRHNA, CDR2 SNTAGT. In nucleotides, the CDR3 is TGTGCCAGCAGCCGCAGGGTCTGGGGTGAAGCTTTCTTT. Its translation: CASSRRVWGEAFF.

The genes are TRBV6-5 and TRBJ2-1; 10 bases align to TRBD2. The CDR3 extends over 16 amino acids. V gave up 6 bases and J gave up 5 bases; unmatched junction bases: 10. Germline V gene lookup returns CDR1 MNHEY and CDR2 SVGAGI. CDR3 in DNA: TGTGCCAGCAGAACACCGGGACTAGCGTTTAACAATGAGCAGTTCTTC. As protein: CASRTPGLAFNNEQFF.

This clonotype was recorded a few times. V and J are TRBV5-4 and TRBJ2-4; D uncertain. The CDR3 totals 15 residues. V was clipped by 4 bases and J by 2 bases, with 13 bases between them. Germline CDR1 is SGHNT and CDR2 is YYREEE (reference sequence). The CDR3 region is CASSPGTVTKNIQYF. DNA of the CDR3: TGTGCCAGCAGCCCAGGAACAGTAACCAAAAACATTCAGTACTTC.

This clonotype was recorded a few times. The chain combines TRBV6-5 with TRBJ1-2; no firm D call. CDR1 and CDR2 from the germline V gene are MNHEY and SVGAGI. Trimming pared 4 bases from V and 3 bases from J, leaving 9 bases between. CDR3 length: 13 amino acids. This chain's CDR3 is CASSSDFDYGYTF. The CDR3 coding sequence is TGTGCCAGCAGTTCGGACTTTGACTATGGCTACACCTTC.

The genes are TRBV9 and TRBJ2-7, with 12 bases that match TRBD2. Germline CDR1 and CDR2: SGDLS and YYNGEE. This CDR3 contains 16 residues. The ends lost 0 bases at V and 5 bases at J; junction bases unmatched: 6. This CDR3 reads CASSVASLAGGHEQYF. Written as DNA, the CDR3 is TGTGCCAGCAGCGTAGCATCACTAGCGGGAGGCCACGAGCAGTACTTC.

This chain links TRBV27 with TRBJ1-1; 8 bases match TRBD1. The CDR3 contains 15 residues. Trimming took 5 bases from V and 4 from J; bases not matched to a gene: 9. Germline-derived CDR1 and CDR2 are MNHEY and SMNVEV (reference sequence). The CDR3 here is CASSQDRVLRTEAFF. The CDR3 DNA is TGTGCCAGCAGTCAGGACAGGGTCCTGCGCACTGAAGCTTTCTTT.

This clonotype was seen only a few times. V is TRBV28 and J is TRBJ1-1; D ambiguous. Germline V lookup: CDR1 MDHEN, CDR2 SYDVKM. V lost 3 bases, J lost 3 bases, and 11 bases lay in between. The CDR3 has 14 amino acids. CDR3 in amino acids: CASSFFKEYTEAFF. As DNA, the CDR3 is TGTGCCAGCAGTTTTTTCAAGGAATACACTGAAGCTTTCTTT.

This chain connects TRBV6-5 to TRBJ1-1, with D hard to call. V lost 6 bases to trimming and J lost 1 base, with 6 bases between them. The germline V gene encodes CDR1 MNHEY and CDR2 SVGAGI. There are 12 residues in the CDR3. CDR3 sequence (DNA): TGTGCCAGCAGATACAAGAACACTGAAGCTTTCTTT. Protein sequence: CASRYKNTEAFF.

V and J are TRBV7-2 and TRBJ1-1, with a possible D match to TRBD1 (5 bases). Germline values: CDR1 SGHTA, CDR2 FQGNSA. Trimming pared 7 bases from V and 0 bases from J, leaving 21 bases between. The CDR3 consists of 17 residues. The CDR3 bases are TGTGCCAGCACCCCAAGGGGCGTGAAGGGGATGAACACTGAAGCTTTCTTT. Translated: CASTPRGVKGMNTEAFF.

CDR3 nucleotide sequence: TGCAGTGCTAGTATAGGCCAGGGCAATCAGCCCCAGCATTTT. This codes for CSASIGQGNQPQHF. J is TRBJ1-5 and V is TRBV20-1, with no clear D. Germline V gene sequence: CDR1 DFQATT, CDR2 SNEGSKA (reference sequence). The ends were cut back, 3 bases at V and 2 bases at J, with 11 bases in the middle. CDR3 length: 14 residues.

This clonotype was seen repeatedly, ten times or more. V is TRBV12-3 or TRBV12-4 and J is TRBJ2-7; TRBD2 aligns across 13 bases. This CDR3 has 15 residues. V lost 6 bases to trimming and J lost 4 bases; unmatched junction nucleotides: 6. The CDR3 region is CASSYGLAGVYEQYF. CDR3 nucleotides: TGTGCCAGCAGCTACGGACTAGCGGGAGTTTACGAGCAGTACTTC.

The chain links TRBV24-1 to TRBJ1-5, with 8 bases identical to TRBD1. Trimming cost V 3 bases and J 7 bases; bases outside gene matches: 13. Germline V gene lookup returns CDR1 KGHDR and CDR2 SFDVKD. The CDR3 is 17 amino acids. CDR3 in DNA: TGTGCCACCAGTGATACCGCCGCGACAGGGGCTATACAGCCCCAGCATTTT. This translates into CATSDTAATGAIQPQHF.